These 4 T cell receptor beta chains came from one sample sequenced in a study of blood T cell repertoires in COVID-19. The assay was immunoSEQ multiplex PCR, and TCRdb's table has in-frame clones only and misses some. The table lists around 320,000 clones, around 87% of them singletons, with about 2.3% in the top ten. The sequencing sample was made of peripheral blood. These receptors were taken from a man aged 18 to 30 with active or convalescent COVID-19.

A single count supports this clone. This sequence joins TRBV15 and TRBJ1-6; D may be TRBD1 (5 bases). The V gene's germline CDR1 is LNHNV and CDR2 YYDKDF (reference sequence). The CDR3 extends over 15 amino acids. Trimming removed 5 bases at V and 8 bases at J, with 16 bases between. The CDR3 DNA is TGTGCCACCAGCCCTAGAACGGGGACTGATTCACCCCTCCACTTT. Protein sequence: CATSPRTGTDSPLHF.

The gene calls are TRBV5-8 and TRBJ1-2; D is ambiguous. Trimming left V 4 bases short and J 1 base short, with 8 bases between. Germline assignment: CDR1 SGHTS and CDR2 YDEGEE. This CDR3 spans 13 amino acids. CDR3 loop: CASSPGSNYGYTF. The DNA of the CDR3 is TGTGCCAGCAGCCCCGGGAGTAACTATGGCTACACCTTC.

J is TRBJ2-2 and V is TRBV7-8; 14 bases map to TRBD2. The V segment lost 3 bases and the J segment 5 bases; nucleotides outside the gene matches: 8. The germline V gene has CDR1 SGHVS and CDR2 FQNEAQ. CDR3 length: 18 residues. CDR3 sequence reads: CASSFGTSGGWLTGELFF. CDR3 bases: TGTGCCAGCAGCTTTGGGACTAGCGGGGGCTGGTTGACCGGGGAGCTGTTTTTT.

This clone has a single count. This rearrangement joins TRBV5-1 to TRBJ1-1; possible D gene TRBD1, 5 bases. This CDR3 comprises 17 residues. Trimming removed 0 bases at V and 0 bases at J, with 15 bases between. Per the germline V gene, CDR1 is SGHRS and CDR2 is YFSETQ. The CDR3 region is CASSLVVQASLNTEAFF. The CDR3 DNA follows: TGCGCCAGCAGCTTGGTTGTACAGGCGTCCTTGAACACTGAAGCTTTCTTT. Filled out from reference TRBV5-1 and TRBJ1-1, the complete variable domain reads KAGVTQTPRYLIKTRGQQVTLSCSPISGHRSVSWYQQTPGQGLQFLFEYFSETQRNKGNFPGRFSGRQFSNSRSEMNVSTLELGDSALYLCASSLVVQASLNTEAFFGQGTRLTVV.